This record concerns one TCR beta chain sequence. There are 16 residues in the CDR3. Germline-derived CDR1 and CDR2 are MGHDK and SYGVNS. Trimming removed 1 base from V and 4 bases from J; junction bases left unmatched: 5. These data come from a study of T cell changes during pregnancy in multiple sclerosis. Clones were read by immunoSEQ multiplex PCR, and TCRdb kept only the in-frame ones, dropping some. The repertoire holds some 80,000 clones, with around 94% as singletons. The clonotype comes from a female donor with multiple sclerosis, enrolled in a pregnancy study. The sequencing used CD4+ T cells from peripheral blood mononuclear cells, collected after pregnancy. The chain links TRBV25-1 to TRBJ2-3; 10 bases are a match to TRBD1. Here the CDR3 DNA reads TGTGCCAGCAGTGAATCCGGGACAGGGGTAGCAGATACGCAGTATTTT. This sequence encodes CASSESGTGVADTQYF. Using reference TRBV25-1 and TRBJ2-3 for the parts outside the CDR3, the full variable domain is EADIYQTPRYLVIGTGKKITLECSQTMGHDKMYWYQQDPGMELHLIHYSYGVNSTEKGDLSSESTVSRIRTEHFPLTLESARPSHTSQYLCASSESGTGVADTQYFGPGTRLTVL.